The TCR beta chain under discussion was sequenced for a study of blood T cells in healthy people across ages. The use of a sample-barcoded 5' primer and a J-beta primer mix characterized a second PCR of roughly 6 to 11 cycles. TCRdb independently ran MiXCR on the 5' RACE reads; one entry per CDR3 protein. Of just over 800,000 distinct CDR3 sequences listed, 62% are singletons. As regards this clonotype: Its antigen is unidentified.

Trimming left V 3 bases short and J 1 base short, with 14 bases between. CDR1 DFQATT and CDR2 SNEGSKA come from the germline V gene (reference sequence). The CDR3 sequence is 15 residues long. The people who gave samples were healthy Caucasians from Russia, aged about 6 to 100. Isolating PBMCs gave at least 6 million of these cells per sample. The amount of total RNA extracted per sample was at least 5 micrograms. Overall study results and limits: Nothing was known about donor CMV status, and this possibly confounded expanded clonotype changes.

What was sequenced was blood. This chain connects TRBV20-1 to TRBJ2-3; D might be TRBD2 (5 bases). The receptor's source is a man in his thirties or forties in good health. DNA of the CDR3: TGCAGTGCTAGGGGGATGAGCGGCCGCACAGATACGCAGTATTTT. Translation gives CSARGMSGRTDTQYF.